The 24 T cell receptor beta chains reported below all come from one sample, sequenced in a study of blood T cell repertoires in COVID-19. This table comes from immunoSEQ multiplex PCR, and its TCRdb copy is limited to in-frame clones, with some not included. The data show roughly 380,000 clones, with roughly 90% seen just once and 0.95% to 1.1% held by the top ten. Material: PBMCs or T cells enriched from blood (not recorded which). The receptors stem from a woman aged 30 to 39 who had been exposed to COVID-19.

The chain employs TRBV7-2 and TRBJ1-4; TRBD1 matches 10 bases. The V segment lost 5 bases and the J segment 8 bases; nucleotides outside the gene matches: 8. CDR3 length: 15 amino acids. Germline V gives CDR1 SGHTA, CDR2 FQGNSA. CDR3 in amino acids: CASSRLGTGEEKLFF. CDR3 bases: TGTGCCAGCAGCAGATTAGGGACAGGGGAGGAAAAACTGTTTTTT.

This clone was seen a single time. The chain has TRBV28 and TRBJ2-1; no clear D. V lost 6 bases to trimming and J lost 4 bases, with 7 bases between them. CDR1 and CDR2 (germline): MDHEN, SYDVKM. The CDR3 runs to 12 residues. The CDR3 nucleotides read TGTGCCAGCAGCCGAGAGTACAATGAGCAGTTCTTC. Translating gives CASSREYNEQFF. Full variable domain (rest looked up from reference TRBV28 and TRBJ2-1): DVKVTQSSRYLVKRTGEKVFLECVQDMDHENMFWYRQDPGLGLRLIYFSYDVKMKEKGDIPEGYSVSREKKERFSLILESASTNQTSMYLCASSREYNEQFFGPGTRLTVL.

The rearrangement joins TRBV7-9 to TRBJ2-5; no clear D. CDR1 SEHNR and CDR2 FQNEAQ come from the germline V gene (reference sequence). Between the trimmed V and J ends, which lost 3 bases and 1 base, there was a span of 3 bases. This CDR3 is 12 amino acids long. The CDR3 DNA follows: TGTGCCAGCAGCTTTCTCCAAGAGACCCAGTACTTC. Amino acid sequence: CASSFLQETQYF.

This clone has only a few counts. V usage is TRBV24-1 and J usage is TRBJ1-1; D is unresolved. Germline CDR1 KGHDR, CDR2 SFDVKD. V was pared by 5 bases and J by 5 bases, with 11 bases between. The CDR3 extends over 13 amino acids. CDR3 in amino acids: CATSAAGGTEAFF. CDR3 bases: TGTGCCACCAGTGCTGCCGGCGGGACTGAAGCTTTCTTT.

The chain has TRBV9 and TRBJ2-1; the D gene is possibly TRBD2 (6 bases). The germline V gene encodes CDR1 SGDLS and CDR2 YYNGEE. The CDR3 has 12 amino acids. Trimming shortened V by 0 bases and J by 13 bases, and 11 bases separated the two germline ends. The CDR3 region has the DNA TGTGCCAGCAGCGTAGGGGAGGACTCCCAGTTCTTC. Translation gives CASSVGEDSQFF.

The rearrangement links TRBV27 to TRBJ2-7, with D unclear. This CDR3 is built from 11 residues. Germline CDR1 is MNHEY and CDR2 is SMNVEV (reference sequence). CDR3 amino acids: CASAYGYEQYF. The CDR3 DNA reads as TGTGCATCCGCCTATGGCTACGAGCAGTACTTC.

For the CDR3, the DNA is TGTGCCAGCAGTGAATTGCCAGGGGGGTATCCTGAAGCTTTCTTT. Its translation: CASSELPGGYPEAFF. The chain carries TRBV6-1 and TRBJ1-1; 7 bases line up with TRBD1. V lost 2 bases, J lost 6 bases, and 9 bases stayed unmatched. CDR3 length: 15 amino acids. The germline V gene has CDR1 MNHNS and CDR2 SASEGT.

The CDR3 reads CASSSLAGVYNEQFF. The CDR3 DNA follows: TGTGCCAGCAGTTCCCTAGCGGGAGTCTACAATGAGCAGTTCTTC. V gene TRBV27 combines with J gene TRBJ2-1; 10 bases align to TRBD2. Trimming at V came to 4 bases and at J to 3 bases, leaving 3 bases not matched to a gene. This CDR3 is built from 15 residues. The germline V gene has CDR1 MNHEY and CDR2 SMNVEV (reference sequence).

The chain has TRBV11-3 and TRBJ2-5; TRBD2 matches at 9 bases. Looked up from germline, CDR1 is SGHNT and CDR2 is YENEEA. Losses at the gene ends were 4 bases for V and 5 bases for J; bases not matched to a gene: 8. The CDR3 extends over 15 amino acids. Here the CDR3 DNA reads TGTGCCAGCAGCTCCAGGGGACTAGCCGGCGAGACCCAGTACTTC. It yields the protein CASSSRGLAGETQYF.

V gene TRBV7-8 combines with J gene TRBJ1-5; D gene ambiguous. Trimming left V 5 bases short and J 0 bases short, with 17 bases between. The CDR3 spans 17 residues. CDR1 is SGHVS and CDR2 is FQNEAQ in the germline V gene. This CDR3 is CASSPVRGDYSNQPQHF. In DNA, the CDR3 is TGTGCCAGCAGCCCCGTCCGGGGAGACTATAGCAATCAGCCCCAGCATTTT.

This clone appeared once. This sequence may be a read error, since a much larger clone differs from it by one base. The same CDR3 arises from other DNA sequences in this sample as well. V is TRBV5-1 and J is TRBJ2-3, with D possibly TRBD1 on 6 matching bases. This CDR3 has 14 residues. The ends were cut back, 0 bases at V and 1 base at J, with 6 bases in the middle. Germline-derived CDR1 and CDR2 are SGHRS and YFSETQ. Here the CDR3 DNA reads TGCGCCAGCAGCTTGGAGGGGGGCACAGATACGCAGTATTTT. It encodes CASSLEGGTDTQYF. Based on the CDR3 plus reference TRBV5-1 and TRBJ2-3, the full variable domain is KAGVTQTPRYLIKTRGQQVTLSCSPISGHRSVSWYQQTPGQGLQFLFEYFSETQRNKGNFPGRFSGRQFSNSRSEMNVSTLELGDSALYLCASSLEGGTDTQYFGPGTRLTVL.

This clone has just a few counts. The chain recombines TRBV7-3 with TRBJ2-2, with TRBD1 as a possible D gene (5 bases). The V and J ends lost 3 bases and 4 bases respectively, with 9 bases between them. Germline values: CDR1 SGHTA, CDR2 FQGTGA. This CDR3 has 14 residues. The CDR3 sequence: CASSFRQGTGELFF. The CDR3 DNA follows: TGTGCCAGCAGCTTCCGGCAGGGCACCGGGGAGCTGTTTTTT.

This clone was seen only once. V is TRBV7-2 and J is TRBJ1-4, with TRBD1 matching 7 bases. The V and J ends lost 1 base and 3 bases, in that order; junction bases with no gene match: 2. The CDR3 sequence is 15 residues long. Germline V gives CDR1 SGHTA, CDR2 FQGNSA. The DNA of the CDR3 is TGTGCCAGCAGCTTAGAGGGGGCCCCTAATGAAAAACTGTTTTTT. It is translated as CASSLEGAPNEKLFF. Full variable domain (rest looked up from reference TRBV7-2 and TRBJ1-4): GAGVSQSPSNKVTEKGKDVELRCDPISGHTALYWYRQSLGQGLEFLIYFQGNSAPDKSGLPSDRFSAERTGGSVSTLTIQRTQQEDSAVYLCASSLEGAPNEKLFFGSGTQLSVL.

The chain has TRBV5-1 and TRBJ2-1, with 14 bases fitting TRBD2. Germline V gene data show CDR1 as SGHRS and CDR2 as YFSETQ. CDR3 size: 14 residues. The ends lost 5 bases at V and 16 bases at J; junction bases unmatched: 11. CDR3 region: CASSLGLAGGPTFF. The CDR3 bases are TGCGCCAGCAGTTTAGGACTAGCGGGAGGCCCCACATTCTTC.

The gene calls are TRBV3-1 (or the pseudogene TRBV3-2) and TRBJ2-4; 10 nucleotides line up with TRBD1. Germline V lookup: CDR1 LGHDT, CDR2 YNNKEL (reference sequence). This CDR3 has 13 residues. The CDR3 nucleotides are TGTGCGACAGGGGGCGGAGGGCAAAACATTCAGTACTTC. This encodes CATGGGGQNIQYF.

The chain has TRBV28 and TRBJ1-2; 8 bases agree with TRBD1. The CDR3 is made up of 15 amino acids. Germline assignment: CDR1 MDHEN and CDR2 SYDVKM. The V gene end was trimmed by 3 bases and the J gene end by 5 bases; junction bases not matched to a gene: 8. This chain's CDR3 is CASSLTKRQGYGYTF. Written as DNA, the CDR3 is TGTGCCAGCAGTTTGACCAAGAGACAGGGGTATGGCTACACCTTC.

V usage is TRBV5-1 and J usage is TRBJ1-4; no firm D call. Germline V lookup: CDR1 SGHRS, CDR2 YFSETQ. The CDR3 runs 16 residues. With 4 bases removed from V and 0 bases from J, the gap between germline ends came to 13 bases. The CDR3 is CASSRGVPATNEKLFF. CDR3 in DNA: TGCGCCAGCAGCCGCGGCGTCCCCGCAACTAATGAAAAACTGTTTTTT.

This clone was observed a single time. The rearrangement links TRBV5-5 to TRBJ2-3, with D possibly being TRBD2 (6 bases). This CDR3 is 15 amino acids long. The V gene's germline CDR1 is SGHKS and CDR2 YYEKEE (reference sequence). The V end was cut by 5 bases, the J end by 2 bases, with 15 bases between. The CDR3 DNA is TGTGCCAGCAGGATCGGCGGGACCTACACAGATACGCAGTATTTT. Translation gives CASRIGGTYTDTQYF.

The CDR3 region is CASSFTGRDEQFF. In nucleotides, the CDR3 is TGTGCCAGCAGCTTCACAGGGAGGGATGAGCAGTTCTTC. The chain uses TRBV7-9 and TRBJ2-1, with a tentative D call TRBD2 (7 bases). The CDR3 has 13 residues. Deletions cut 3 bases from V and 8 bases from J, with 11 bases between. CDR1 is SEHNR and CDR2 is FQNEAQ in the germline V gene (reference sequence).

The J gene is TRBJ1-1, the V gene TRBV30; 9 nucleotides line up with TRBD1. V trimming: 5 bases; J trimming: 5 bases; junction bases outside the gene matches: 3. The germline CDR1 and CDR2 sequences are GTSNPN and SVGIG (reference sequence). The CDR3 totals 12 residues. CDR3 sequence: CAWDRGVTEAFF. CDR3 in DNA: TGTGCCTGGGACAGGGGGGTAACTGAAGCTTTCTTT.

The rearrangement joins TRBV19 to TRBJ1-2; TRBD1 might be the D (6 bases). From germline, CDR1 is LNHDA and CDR2 SQIVND (reference sequence). Trimming cost V 5 bases and J 5 bases, with 18 bases left between them. The CDR3 length is 15 residues. DNA for the CDR3: TGTGCCAGTAGTCAGCTTCGGGGGGCTGGGTATGGCTACACCTTC. It translates to CASSQLRGAGYGYTF.

The rearrangement links TRBV21-1 to TRBJ2-7; TRBD1, the table's D call, lacks a check against the DNA. TRBV21-1 is a pseudogene. This CDR3 is built from 16 residues. The DNA of the CDR3 is TGTGCCAGCAGCAACCCCGGACAGCGGAGCTCCTACGAGCAGTACTTC. The encoded protein is CASSNPGQRSSYEQYF.

The sample holds a few counts of this clone. The chain employs TRBV7-2 and TRBJ1-3, with TRBD1 matching 7 bases. V lost 5 bases and J lost 1; bases outside the gene matches: 5. This CDR3 contains 15 residues. The germline CDR1 and CDR2 sequences are SGHTA and FQGNSA. The CDR3 DNA is TGTGCCAGCAGCCCCCCGGACAGGTCTGGAAACACCATATATTTT. It encodes CASSPPDRSGNTIYF. The entire variable domain, with the rest obtained from reference TRBV7-2 and TRBJ1-3, is as follows: GAGVSQSPSNKVTEKGKDVELRCDPISGHTALYWYRQSLGQGLEFLIYFQGNSAPDKSGLPSDRFSAERTGGSVSTLTIQRTQQEDSAVYLCASSPPDRSGNTIYFGEGSWLTVV.

The V and J genes are TRBV10-3 and TRBJ2-5, with 7 bases aligning to TRBD2. The CDR3 loop spans 14 amino acids. With V trimmed by 0 bases and J by 14 bases, 12 bases remained unmatched. Looked up from germline, CDR1 is ENHRY and CDR2 is SYGVKD. Written as DNA, the CDR3 is TGTGCCATCAGTGAGTCGGGGGACTACTCAGGCGCTTACTTC. Amino acid sequence: CAISESGDYSGAYF.